A selection of T cell receptor beta chains follows, all from one sample in a study of blood T cell repertoires in COVID-19. Method: immunoSEQ multiplex PCR; TCRdb's copy keeps in-frame clones and lacks some. The sample holds approximately 74,000 clones; nearly 80% are singletons and the top ten take more than 45%. The material sequenced was peripheral blood. The origin of the receptors is a human donor in a cohort sampled during active COVID-19. Both conserved end residues are part of each CDR3. Fields, in order: V gene, clone size, J gene, D gene, CDR3 DNA, CDR3 protein. A D gene is named only where the DNA matches it firmly. The size entry is marked missing in some rows and otherwise reads once, few, many or a size class.

v_gene: TRBV11-2; abundance: .; j_gene: TRBJ2-2; d_gene: .; CDR3nt: TGTGCCAGCAGCCGGAGGGGAAACACCGGGGAGCTGTTTTTT; CDR3aa: CASSRRGNTGELFF
v_gene: TRBV7-9; abundance: many; j_gene: TRBJ2-7; d_gene: TRBD1; CDR3nt: TGTGCCAGCAGCTCTACGGGACAGGGATGGTCCCCCTACGAGCAGTACTTC; CDR3aa: CASSSTGQGWSPYEQYF
v_gene: TRBV5-1; abundance: .; j_gene: TRBJ2-5; d_gene: .; CDR3nt: TGCGCCAGCAGATCGACAGATACCCAGTACTTC; CDR3aa: CASRSTDTQYF
v_gene: TRBV4-1; abundance: .; j_gene: TRBJ2-7; d_gene: TRBD1; CDR3nt: TGCGCCAGCAGCCAAACGACAGGGGGATTCTACGAGCAGTACTTC; CDR3aa: CASSQTTGGFYEQYF
v_gene: TRBV5-1; abundance: .; j_gene: TRBJ2-5; d_gene: .; CDR3nt: TGCGCCAGCACTCGAGGCGGGAATCAAGAGACCCAGTACTTC; CDR3aa: CASTRGGNQETQYF
v_gene: TRBV27; abundance: .; j_gene: TRBJ2-3; d_gene: TRBD2; CDR3nt: TGTGCCAGCAGTTTAGGCGGCGCTAGCGGGACTACGCAGTATTTT; CDR3aa: CASSLGGASGTTQYF
v_gene: TRBV25-1; abundance: few; j_gene: TRBJ2-7; d_gene: .; CDR3nt: TGTGCCAGCAGGGAGAGACCGGAGGGATCCGAGCAGTACTTC; CDR3aa: CASRERPEGSEQYF
v_gene: TRBV28; abundance: .; j_gene: TRBJ2-1; d_gene: TRBD2; CDR3nt: TGTGCCAGCAGTGTAGCGGGAGTGGCCTACAATGAGCAGTTCTTC; CDR3aa: CASSVAGVAYNEQFF
v_gene: TRBV28; abundance: .; j_gene: TRBJ1-4; d_gene: .; CDR3nt: TGTGCCAGCAACGACAGACCGAATGAAAAACTGTTTTTT; CDR3aa: CASNDRPNEKLFF
v_gene: TRBV10-3; abundance: .; j_gene: TRBJ1-1; d_gene: TRBD1; CDR3nt: TGTGCCATCAGTGAGGGACAGGCTAACACTGAAGCTTTCTTT; CDR3aa: CAISEGQANTEAFF
v_gene: TRBV19; abundance: .; j_gene: TRBJ2-2; d_gene: TRBD1; CDR3nt: TGTGCCAGTAGCCCGTTGGGACAGGGGGTAGTCACCGGGGAGCTGTTTTTT; CDR3aa: CASSPLGQGVVTGELFF
v_gene: TRBV6-5; abundance: .; j_gene: TRBJ1-2; d_gene: TRBD1; CDR3nt: TGTGCCAGCAGTTCCGGGACAGGGGATGGCTACACCTTC; CDR3aa: CASSSGTGDGYTF
v_gene: TRBV4-1; abundance: .; j_gene: TRBJ2-1; d_gene: TRBD2; CDR3nt: TGCGCCAGCAGCCAAGATGGGACTAGGGAAAATGAGCAGTTCTTC; CDR3aa: CASSQDGTRENEQFF
v_gene: TRBV19; abundance: .; j_gene: TRBJ2-1; d_gene: .; CDR3nt: TGTGCCAGTAGTAATAGGGGGGGATGGAATGAGCAGTTCTTC; CDR3aa: CASSNRGGWNEQFF
v_gene: TRBV7-8; abundance: .; j_gene: TRBJ2-6; d_gene: TRBD1; CDR3nt: TGTGCCAGCAGCTTAACCAGGGGGCCTGGGGCCAACGTCCTGACTTTC; CDR3aa: CASSLTRGPGANVLTF
v_gene: TRBV28; abundance: .; j_gene: TRBJ2-7; d_gene: .; CDR3nt: TGTGCCAGCAGTCCTCTCGGTGTAATGTACTACGAGCAGTACTTC; CDR3aa: CASSPLGVMYYEQYF
v_gene: TRBV19; abundance: .; j_gene: TRBJ1-6; d_gene: .; CDR3nt: TGTGCCAGTAATAGTAACCCCCGCGGGGCAGGGCCGGATTCACCCCTCCACTTT; CDR3aa: CASNSNPRGAGPDSPLHF
v_gene: TRBV3-1/TRBV3-2; abundance: few; j_gene: TRBJ2-4; d_gene: TRBD1; CDR3nt: TGTGCCAGCACCCGGACAGGGGAAAACATTCAGTACTTC; CDR3aa: CASTRTGENIQYF
v_gene: TRBV7-2; abundance: .; j_gene: TRBJ1-1; d_gene: TRBD1; CDR3nt: TGTGCCAGCAGCTTCGGGACAGGGAAACGGAACACTGAAGCTTTCTTT; CDR3aa: CASSFGTGKRNTEAFF
v_gene: TRBV6-5; abundance: .; j_gene: TRBJ1-1; d_gene: TRBD1; CDR3nt: TGTGCCAGCAGTTCGGGACAGGGGATCATGAACACTGAAGCTTTCTTT; CDR3aa: CASSSGQGIMNTEAFF
v_gene: TRBV5-6; abundance: .; j_gene: TRBJ2-1; d_gene: TRBD1; CDR3nt: TGTGCCAGCAGCTGGGACAGGGCCGATGAGCAGTTCTTC; CDR3aa: CASSWDRADEQFF